The present TCR beta chain was sequenced within a study of identical twins. With regard to this clonotype: Its matching antigen is unknown.

Using its own MiXCR run on the 5' RACE reads, TCRdb lists one record per CDR3 protein. The sample contains about 520,000 distinct CDR3 sequences, approximately 22% of which appear only once. Study-wide results and caveats: Out-of-frame alpha sequences common to twins were enriched for low generation probability. Models underestimated out-of-frame TCR alpha sharing in monozygotic twins.

These data were also filed under a second study, of T cells expressing NK-cell markers. From that second work: The share of CD8+ T cells held by dominant NKG2C+ clonotypes was about 1.0-7.5% in six donors. Four of the donors also had these clonotypes leading their CD3+CD56-NKG2C+ fraction.

The sequenced material came from CD4+ T cells sorted from blood. The origin of this receptor is a woman younger than 30 in good health.

The CDR3 bases are TGTGCCAGCACCCGGGACAGGGGAGCAAACACTGAAGCTTTCTTT. It yields the protein CASTRDRGANTEAFF. V and J are TRBV6-1 and TRBJ1-1; 10 positions match TRBD1. CDR3 size: 15 residues. Germline lookup yields CDR1 MNHNS and CDR2 SASEGT. Trimming took 7 bases from V and 2 from J; bases not matched to a gene: 7.